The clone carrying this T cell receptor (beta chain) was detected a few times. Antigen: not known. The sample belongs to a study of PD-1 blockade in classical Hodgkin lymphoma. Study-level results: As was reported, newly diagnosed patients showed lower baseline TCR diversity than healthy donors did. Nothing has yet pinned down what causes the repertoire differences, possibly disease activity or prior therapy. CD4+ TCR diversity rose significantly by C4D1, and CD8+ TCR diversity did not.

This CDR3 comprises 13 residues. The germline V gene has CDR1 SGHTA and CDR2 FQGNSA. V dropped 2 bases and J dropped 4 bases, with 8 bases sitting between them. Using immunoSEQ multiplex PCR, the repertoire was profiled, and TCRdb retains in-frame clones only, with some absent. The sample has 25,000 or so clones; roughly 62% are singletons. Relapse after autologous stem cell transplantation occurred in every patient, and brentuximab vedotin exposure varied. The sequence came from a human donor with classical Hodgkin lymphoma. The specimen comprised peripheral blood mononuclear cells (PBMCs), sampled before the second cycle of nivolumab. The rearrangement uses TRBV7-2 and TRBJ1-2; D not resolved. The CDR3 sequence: CASSLSGSYGYTF. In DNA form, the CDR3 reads TGTGCCAGCAGCTTAAGCGGGAGCTATGGCTACACCTTC. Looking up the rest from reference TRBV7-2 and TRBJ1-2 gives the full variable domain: GAGVSQSPSNKVTEKGKDVELRCDPISGHTALYWYRQSLGQGLEFLIYFQGNSAPDKSGLPSDRFSAERTGGSVSTLTIQRTQQEDSAVYLCASSLSGSYGYTFGSGTRLTVV.